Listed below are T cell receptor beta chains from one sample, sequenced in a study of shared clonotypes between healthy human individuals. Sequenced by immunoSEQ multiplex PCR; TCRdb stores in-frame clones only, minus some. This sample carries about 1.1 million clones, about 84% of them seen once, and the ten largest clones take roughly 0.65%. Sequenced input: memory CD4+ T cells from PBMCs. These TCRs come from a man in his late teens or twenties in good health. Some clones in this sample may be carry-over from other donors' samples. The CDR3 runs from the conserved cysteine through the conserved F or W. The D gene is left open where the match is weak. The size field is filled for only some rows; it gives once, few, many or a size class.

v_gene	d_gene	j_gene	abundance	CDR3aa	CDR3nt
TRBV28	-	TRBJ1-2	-	CASTLGGYGYTF	TGTGCCAGCACCTTGGGAGGATATGGCTACACCTTC
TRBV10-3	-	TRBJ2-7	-	CAISESEASYPYEQYF	TGTGCCATCAGTGAGTCGGAGGCTAGCTACCCATACGAGCAGTACTTC
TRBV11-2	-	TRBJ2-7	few	CASSLRGWEQYF	TGTGCCAGCAGCTTAAGGGGTTGGGAGCAGTACTTC
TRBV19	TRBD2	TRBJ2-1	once	CASSSGWTSGRAGDNEQFF	TGTGCCAGTAGTAGCGGCTGGACTAGCGGGAGGGCCGGGGACAATGAGCAGTTCTTC
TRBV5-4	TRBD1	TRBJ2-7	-	CASSKDRGSYEQYF	TGTGCCAGCAGCAAGGACAGGGGTTCCTACGAGCAGTACTTC
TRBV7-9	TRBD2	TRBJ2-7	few	CASSTWGTSGSKSSYEQYF	TGTGCCAGCAGCACGTGGGGGACTAGCGGATCCAAGAGCTCCTACGAGCAGTACTTC
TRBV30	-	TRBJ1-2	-	CAWTVNNYGYTF	TGTGCCTGGACAGTGAACAACTATGGCTACACCTTC
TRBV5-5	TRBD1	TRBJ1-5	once	CASSPDPGQGRQPQHF	TGTGCCAGCAGCCCGGACCCTGGACAGGGGAGGCAGCCCCAGCATTTT
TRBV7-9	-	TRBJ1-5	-	CASSPLGGFGQPQHF	TGTGCCAGCAGCCCCCTGGGGGGGTTCGGTCAGCCCCAGCATTTT
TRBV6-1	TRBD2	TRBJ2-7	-	CASSEPPSGPYEQYF	TGTGCCAGCAGTGAACCCCCTAGCGGCCCCTACGAGCAGTACTTC
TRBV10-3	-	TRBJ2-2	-	CAISESAGELFF	TGTGCCATCAGTGAGTCTGCCGGGGAGCTGTTTTTT
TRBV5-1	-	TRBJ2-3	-	CASSNGGGTDTQYF	TGCGCCAGCAGCAACGGCGGGGGCACAGATACGCAGTATTTT
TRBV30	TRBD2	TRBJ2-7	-	CAWSGRSGLADEQYF	TGTGCCTGGAGTGGACGATCGGGACTAGCGGACGAGCAGTACTTC
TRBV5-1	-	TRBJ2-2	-	CASREAANTGELFF	TGCGCCAGCAGGGAGGCAGCGAACACCGGGGAGCTGTTTTTT
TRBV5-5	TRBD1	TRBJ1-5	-	CASSLQGNQPQHF	TGTGCCAGCAGCTTACAGGGGAATCAGCCCCAGCATTTT
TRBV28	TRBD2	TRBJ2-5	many	CASSSGIYQETQYF	TGTGCCAGCAGTAGCGGGATCTACCAAGAGACCCAGTACTTC
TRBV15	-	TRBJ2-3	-	CATSRAGGADTQYF	TGTGCCACCAGCAGAGCGGGTGGCGCAGATACGCAGTATTTT
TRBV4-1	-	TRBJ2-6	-	CASRSPASGLGGVSGANVLTF	TGCGCCAGCAGGAGCCCGGCCTCTGGACTAGGGGGCGTCTCTGGGGCCAACGTCCTGACTTTC
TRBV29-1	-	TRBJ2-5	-	CSVESETQYF	TGCAGCGTTGAATCGGAGACCCAGTACTTC
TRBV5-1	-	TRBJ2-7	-	CASSLGGSVSYEQYF	TGCGCCAGCAGCTTGGGGGGTAGCGTGTCCTACGAGCAGTACTTC
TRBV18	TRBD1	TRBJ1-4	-	CASSAGTGVLKLFF	TGTGCCAGCTCAGCCGGGACAGGGGTATTAAAACTGTTTTTT
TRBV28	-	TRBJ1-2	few	CASSLNLYGYTF	TGTGCCAGCAGTTTAAACCTCTATGGCTACACCTTC
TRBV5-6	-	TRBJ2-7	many	CASSLGLRTDSREQYF	TGTGCCAGCAGCTTGGGATTAAGGACGGACTCGAGGGAGCAGTACTTC
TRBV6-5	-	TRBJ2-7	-	CASSYSGRGYEQYF	TGTGCCAGCAGTTACTCGGGAAGGGGTTACGAGCAGTACTTC
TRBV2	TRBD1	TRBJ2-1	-	CASSINRGSFYNEQFF	TGTGCCAGCAGCATCAACAGGGGGAGTTTCTACAATGAGCAGTTCTTC
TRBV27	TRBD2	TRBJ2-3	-	CASSFQIRTSYNADTQYF	TGTGCCAGCAGTTTCCAGATCAGGACTAGCTATAATGCAGATACGCAGTATTTT
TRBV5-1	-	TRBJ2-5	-	CASRAGSQETQYF	TGCGCCAGCAGGGCGGGTAGCCAAGAGACCCAGTACTTC
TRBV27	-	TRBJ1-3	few	CASSLGARGNTIYF	TGTGCCAGCAGTTTGGGGGCGCGGGGAAACACCATATATTTT
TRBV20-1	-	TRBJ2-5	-	CSASHKETQYF	TGCAGTGCCTCACATAAAGAGACCCAGTACTTC
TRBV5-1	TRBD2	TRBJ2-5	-	CASSLSGLAGGQETQYF	TGCGCCAGCAGCTTGAGCGGACTAGCGGGAGGGCAAGAGACCCAGTACTTC
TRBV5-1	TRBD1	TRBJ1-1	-	CASSWRTGVGRSTEAFF	TGCGCCAGCAGCTGGAGGACAGGGGTTGGGAGGAGCACTGAAGCTTTCTTT
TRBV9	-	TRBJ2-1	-	CASNLQGSYNEQFF	TGTGCCAGCAACCTACAGGGTTCCTACAATGAGCAGTTCTTC
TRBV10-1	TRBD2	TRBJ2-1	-	CASSDTRGRVGNEQFF	TGCGCCAGCAGTGATACACGCGGGAGGGTCGGCAATGAGCAGTTCTTC
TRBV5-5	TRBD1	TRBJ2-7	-	CASSLEPQGRNEQYF	TGTGCCAGCAGCTTGGAACCACAGGGGAGAAACGAGCAGTACTTC
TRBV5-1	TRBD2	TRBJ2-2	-	CASSQREDSGELFF	TGCGCCAGCAGCCAGCGGGAGGACTCCGGGGAGCTGTTTTTT
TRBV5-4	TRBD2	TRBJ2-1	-	CASSMGLDSVNEQFF	TGTGCCAGCAGCATGGGACTAGACTCGGTCAATGAGCAGTTCTTC
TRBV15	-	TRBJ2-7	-	CATSRDMPYEQYF	TGTGCCACCAGCAGAGATATGCCCTACGAGCAGTACTTC
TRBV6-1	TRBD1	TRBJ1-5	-	CASSRDRAPNQPQHF	TGTGCCAGCAGCCGGGACAGGGCCCCCAATCAGCCCCAGCATTTT
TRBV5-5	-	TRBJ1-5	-	CASSGPPSQNQPQHF	TGTGCCAGCAGCGGCCCCCCTTCACAGAATCAGCCCCAGCATTTT
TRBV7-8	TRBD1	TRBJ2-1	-	CASSPRTGDYNEQFF	TGTGCCAGCAGCCCAAGGACAGGGGATTACAATGAGCAGTTCTTC
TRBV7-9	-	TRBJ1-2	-	CASSPRDAYGYTF	TGTGCCAGCAGCCCCCGGGACGCCTATGGCTACACCTTC
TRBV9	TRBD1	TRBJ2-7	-	CASSVGGQGPNKQYF	TGTGCCAGCAGCGTAGGGGGACAGGGACCTAATAAGCAGTACTTC
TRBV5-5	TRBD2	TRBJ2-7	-	CASSFDLAGERRYEQYF	TGTGCCAGCAGCTTCGATCTAGCGGGAGAAAGGAGATACGAGCAGTACTTC
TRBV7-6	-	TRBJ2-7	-	CASSLDAGPYEQYF	TGTGCCAGCAGCTTAGATGCGGGACCCTACGAGCAGTACTTC
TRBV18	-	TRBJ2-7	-	CASSPRDSGPLEQYF	TGTGCCAGCTCACCCCGGGACAGCGGGCCTCTCGAGCAGTACTTC
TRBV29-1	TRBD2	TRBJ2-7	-	CSVVIRGSGSRGEQYF	TGCAGCGTCGTAATCAGGGGAAGCGGGAGCCGGGGCGAGCAGTACTTC